The entry below describes one TCR beta chain. Its antigen is unknown. TCRdb recomputed calls from the 5' RACE reads with MiXCR, one row per CDR3 protein. Among 620,000 or so distinct CDR3 sequences listed, roughly a sixth were seen once. The length of the CDR3 is 13 residues. Germline values: CDR1 MNHNS, CDR2 SASEGT. Trimming removed 8 bases from V and 4 bases from J; junction bases left unmatched: 7. This specimen comes from a study of T cells after yellow fever vaccination. As for the study in general: Each low-cell-number fraction was prepared by means of SMART-Seq v4 Ultra Low Input. Study-level results: Reappearing after the booster were most of the clones from primary vaccination (approximately 96% CD4, 88% CD8).

The chain couples TRBV6-1 to TRBJ1-1; 7 nucleotides match TRBD1. The sample consisted of PBMCs, taken 4 to 5 days after the first yellow fever vaccination. This sequence was found in a man younger than 35 who received the YFV17D yellow fever vaccine. CDR3 DNA sequence: TGTGCCAGCGCAGGGGGTTACAGCACTGAAGCTTTCTTT. Translated, it gives CASAGGYSTEAFF.